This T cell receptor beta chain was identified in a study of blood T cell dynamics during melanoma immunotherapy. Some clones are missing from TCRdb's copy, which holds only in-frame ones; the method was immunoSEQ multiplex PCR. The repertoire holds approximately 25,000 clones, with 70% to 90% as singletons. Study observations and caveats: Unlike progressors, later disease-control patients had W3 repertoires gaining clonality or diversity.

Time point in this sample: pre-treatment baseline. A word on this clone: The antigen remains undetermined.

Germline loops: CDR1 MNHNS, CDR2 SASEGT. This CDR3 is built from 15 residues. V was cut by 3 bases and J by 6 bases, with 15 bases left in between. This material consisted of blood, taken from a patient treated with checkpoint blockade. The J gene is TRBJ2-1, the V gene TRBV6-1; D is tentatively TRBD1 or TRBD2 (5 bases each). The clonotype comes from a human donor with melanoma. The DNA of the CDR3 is TGTGCCAGCAGTGAGGGACCGAAGATGCGCAATGAGCAGTTCTTC. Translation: CASSEGPKMRNEQFF.